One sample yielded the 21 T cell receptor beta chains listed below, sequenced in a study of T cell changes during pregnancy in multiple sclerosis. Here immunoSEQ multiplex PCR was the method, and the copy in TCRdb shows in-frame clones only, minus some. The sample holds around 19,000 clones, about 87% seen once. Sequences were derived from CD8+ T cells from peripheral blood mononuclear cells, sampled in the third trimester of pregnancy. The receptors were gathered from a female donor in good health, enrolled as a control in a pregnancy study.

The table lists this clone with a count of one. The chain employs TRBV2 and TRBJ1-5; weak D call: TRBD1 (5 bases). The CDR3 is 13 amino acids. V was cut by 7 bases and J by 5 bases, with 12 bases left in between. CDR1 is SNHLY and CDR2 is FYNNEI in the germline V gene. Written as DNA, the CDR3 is TGTGCCAGCACTGAGGGGAGGGATCAGCCCCAGCATTTT. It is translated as CASTEGRDQPQHF.

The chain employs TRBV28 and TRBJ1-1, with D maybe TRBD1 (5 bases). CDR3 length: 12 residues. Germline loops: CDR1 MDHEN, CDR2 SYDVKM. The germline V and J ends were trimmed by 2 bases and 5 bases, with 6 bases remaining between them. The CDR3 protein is CASSLAGTEAFF. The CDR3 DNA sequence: TGTGCCAGCAGTTTAGCAGGGACTGAAGCTTTCTTT.

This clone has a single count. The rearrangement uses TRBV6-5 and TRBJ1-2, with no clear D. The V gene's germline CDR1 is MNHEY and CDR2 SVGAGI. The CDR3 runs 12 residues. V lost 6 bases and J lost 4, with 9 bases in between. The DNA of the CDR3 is TGTGCCAGCAGCACAGAGACCTATGGCTACACCTTC. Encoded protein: CASSTETYGYTF.

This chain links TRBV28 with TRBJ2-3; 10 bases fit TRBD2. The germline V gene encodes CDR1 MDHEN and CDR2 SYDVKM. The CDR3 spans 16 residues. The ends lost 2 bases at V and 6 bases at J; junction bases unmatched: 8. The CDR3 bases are TGTGCCAGCAGTTTACGGCTAGCGGGAGTAGGTGATACGCAGTATTTT. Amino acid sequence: CASSLRLAGVGDTQYF.

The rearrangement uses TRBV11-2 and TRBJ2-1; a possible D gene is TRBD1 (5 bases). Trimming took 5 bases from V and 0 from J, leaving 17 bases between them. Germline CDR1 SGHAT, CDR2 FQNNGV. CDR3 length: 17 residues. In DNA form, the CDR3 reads TGTGCCAGCAGCGCAATAGGGGTACTCGGCTCCTACAATGAGCAGTTCTTC. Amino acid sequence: CASSAIGVLGSYNEQFF.

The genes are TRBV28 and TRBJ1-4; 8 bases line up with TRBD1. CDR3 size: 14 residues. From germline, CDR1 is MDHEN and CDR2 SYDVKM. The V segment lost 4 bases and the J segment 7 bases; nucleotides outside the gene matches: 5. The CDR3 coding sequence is TGTGCCAGCAGTTCGACAGGGGTAACTGAAAAACTGTTTTTT. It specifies CASSSTGVTEKLFF.

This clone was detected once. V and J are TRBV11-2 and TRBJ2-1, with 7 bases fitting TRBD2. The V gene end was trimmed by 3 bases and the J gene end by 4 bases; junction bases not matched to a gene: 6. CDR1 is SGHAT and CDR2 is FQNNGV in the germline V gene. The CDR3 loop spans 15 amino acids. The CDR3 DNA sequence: TGTGCCAGCAGCTTGCTAGCGGAGGGGTACAATGAGCAGTTCTTC. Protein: CASSLLAEGYNEQFF. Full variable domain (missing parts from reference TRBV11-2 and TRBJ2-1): EAGVAQSPRYKIIEKRQSVAFWCNPISGHATLYWYQQILGQGPKLLIQFQNNGVVDDSQLPKDRFSAERLKGVDSTLKIQPAKLEDSAVYLCASSLLAEGYNEQFFGPGTRLTVL.

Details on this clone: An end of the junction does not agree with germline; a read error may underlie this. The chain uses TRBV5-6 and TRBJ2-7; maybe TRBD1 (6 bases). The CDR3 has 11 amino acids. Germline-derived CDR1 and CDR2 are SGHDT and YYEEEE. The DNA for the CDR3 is TGTGCCAGCAGCCAGGGGCCCGAAGGAACCTTC. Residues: CASSQGPEGTF.

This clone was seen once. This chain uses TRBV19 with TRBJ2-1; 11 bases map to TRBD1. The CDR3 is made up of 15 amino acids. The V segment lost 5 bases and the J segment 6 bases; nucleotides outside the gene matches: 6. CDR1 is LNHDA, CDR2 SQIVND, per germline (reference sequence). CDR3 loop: CASSPGTGGLNEQFF. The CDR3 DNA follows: TGTGCCAGTAGTCCCGGGACAGGGGGGCTCAATGAGCAGTTCTTC.

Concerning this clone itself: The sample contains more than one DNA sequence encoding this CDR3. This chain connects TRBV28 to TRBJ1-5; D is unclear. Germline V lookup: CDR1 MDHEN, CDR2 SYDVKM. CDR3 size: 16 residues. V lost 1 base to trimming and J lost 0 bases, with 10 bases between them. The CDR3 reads CASSLSERGSNQPQHF. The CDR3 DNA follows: TGTGCCAGCAGTTTATCGGAGCGGGGTAGCAATCAGCCCCAGCATTTT. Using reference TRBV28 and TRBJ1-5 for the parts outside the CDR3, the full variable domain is DVKVTQSSRYLVKRTGEKVFLECVQDMDHENMFWYRQDPGLGLRLIYFSYDVKMKEKGDIPEGYSVSREKKERFSLILESASTNQTSMYLCASSLSERGSNQPQHFGDGTRLSIL.

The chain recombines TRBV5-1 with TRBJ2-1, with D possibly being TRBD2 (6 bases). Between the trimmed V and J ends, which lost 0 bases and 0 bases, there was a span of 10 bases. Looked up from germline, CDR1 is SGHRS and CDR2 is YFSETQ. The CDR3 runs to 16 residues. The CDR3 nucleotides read TGCGCCAGCAGCTTGGCCGGGGGTTACTCCTACAATGAGCAGTTCTTC. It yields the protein CASSLAGGYSYNEQFF. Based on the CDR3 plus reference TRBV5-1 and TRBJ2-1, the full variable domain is KAGVTQTPRYLIKTRGQQVTLSCSPISGHRSVSWYQQTPGQGLQFLFEYFSETQRNKGNFPGRFSGRQFSNSRSEMNVSTLELGDSALYLCASSLAGGYSYNEQFFGPGTRLTVL.

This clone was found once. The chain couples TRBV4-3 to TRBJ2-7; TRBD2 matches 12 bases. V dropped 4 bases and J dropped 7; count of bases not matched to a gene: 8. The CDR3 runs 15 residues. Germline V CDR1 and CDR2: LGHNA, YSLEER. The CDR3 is CASSPLAGGPQEQYF. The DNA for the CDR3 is TGCGCCAGCAGCCCCCTAGCGGGAGGGCCACAGGAGCAGTACTTC.

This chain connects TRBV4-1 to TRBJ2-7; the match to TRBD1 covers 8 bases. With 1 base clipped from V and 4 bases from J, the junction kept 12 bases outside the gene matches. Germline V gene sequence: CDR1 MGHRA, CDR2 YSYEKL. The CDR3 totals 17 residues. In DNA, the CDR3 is TGCGCCAGCAGCCAAGGATCTCAGTTCGACAGGGGTTACGAGCAGTACTTC. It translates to CASSQGSQFDRGYEQYF.

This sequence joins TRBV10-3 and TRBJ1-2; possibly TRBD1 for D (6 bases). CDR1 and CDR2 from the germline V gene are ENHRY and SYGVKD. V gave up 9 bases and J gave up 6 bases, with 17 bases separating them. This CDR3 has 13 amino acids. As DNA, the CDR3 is TGTGCCATTCCAGAAGTCGACAGGCATGGCTACACCTTC. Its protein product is CAIPEVDRHGYTF.

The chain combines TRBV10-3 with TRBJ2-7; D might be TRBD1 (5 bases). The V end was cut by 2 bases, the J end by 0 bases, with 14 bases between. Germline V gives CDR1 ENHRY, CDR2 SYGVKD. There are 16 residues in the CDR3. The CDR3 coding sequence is TGTGCCATCAGTGAGCCAGCATCGACAGCCTCCTACGAGCAGTACTTC. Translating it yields CAISEPASTASYEQYF.

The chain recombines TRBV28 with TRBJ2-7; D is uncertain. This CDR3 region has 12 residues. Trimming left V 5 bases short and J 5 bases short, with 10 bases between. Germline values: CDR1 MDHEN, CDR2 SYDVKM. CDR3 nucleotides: TGTGCCAGCAGTCCTCCCAGAAACGAGCAGTACTTC. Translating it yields CASSPPRNEQYF.

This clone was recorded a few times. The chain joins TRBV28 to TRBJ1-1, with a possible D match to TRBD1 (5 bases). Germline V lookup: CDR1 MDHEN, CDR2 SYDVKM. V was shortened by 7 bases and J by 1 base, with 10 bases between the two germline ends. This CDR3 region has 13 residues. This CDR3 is CASTQGWNTEAFF. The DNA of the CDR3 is TGTGCCAGCACCCAGGGTTGGAACACTGAAGCTTTCTTT.

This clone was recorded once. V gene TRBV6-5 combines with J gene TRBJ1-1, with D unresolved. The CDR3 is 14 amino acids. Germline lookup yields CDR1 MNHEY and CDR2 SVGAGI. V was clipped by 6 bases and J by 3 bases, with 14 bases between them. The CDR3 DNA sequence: TGTGCCAGCAGACTCAAAGAGGGATACACTGAAGCTTTCTTT. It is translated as CASRLKEGYTEAFF.

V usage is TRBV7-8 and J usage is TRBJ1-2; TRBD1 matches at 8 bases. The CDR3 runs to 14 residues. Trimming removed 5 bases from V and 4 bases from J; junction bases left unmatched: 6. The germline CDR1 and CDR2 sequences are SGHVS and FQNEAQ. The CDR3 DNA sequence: TGTGCCAGCAGCCCGCCGGACAGGGCCTATGGCTACACCTTC. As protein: CASSPPDRAYGYTF.

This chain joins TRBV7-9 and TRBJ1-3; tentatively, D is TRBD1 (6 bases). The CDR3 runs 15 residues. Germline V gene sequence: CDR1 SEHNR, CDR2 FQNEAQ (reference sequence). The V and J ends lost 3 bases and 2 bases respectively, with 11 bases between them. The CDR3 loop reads CASSLKGGPGNTIYF. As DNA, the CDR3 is TGTGCCAGCAGCTTGAAGGGGGGGCCTGGAAACACCATATATTTT.

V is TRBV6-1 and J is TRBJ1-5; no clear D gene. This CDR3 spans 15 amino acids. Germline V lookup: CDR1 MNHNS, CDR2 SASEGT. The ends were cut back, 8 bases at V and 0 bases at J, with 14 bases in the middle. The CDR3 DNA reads TGTGCCAGCGAGGAGATTAGGAGTAGCAATCAGCCCCAGCATTTT. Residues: CASEEIRSSNQPQHF.